Below, one T cell receptor beta chain is given with its context. The data were taken from a study of T cell repertoires in ileal Crohn's disease. J gave up 4 bases and V 7 bases, and 3 bases lay outside the gene matches. This CDR3 contains 13 residues. Germline values: CDR1 LNHNV, CDR2 YYDKDF (reference sequence). Repertoires were generated with immunoSEQ multiplex PCR, while TCRdb's copy carries only in-frame clones and drops some. The sample has roughly 13,000 clones, 80% to 85% seen once. This chain joins TRBV15 and TRBJ1-4; TRBD1 matches at 7 bases. The sample was ileal tissue. The origin of this receptor is an adult with Crohn's disease. CDR3 in amino acids: CATNRGFNEKLFF. The CDR3 DNA follows: TGTGCCACCAACAGGGGCTTTAATGAAAAACTGTTTTTT. Complete variable domain (other parts from reference TRBV15 and TRBJ1-4): DAMVIQNPRYQVTQFGKPVTLSCSQTLNHNVMYWYQQKSSQAPKLLFHYYDKDFNNEADTPDNFQSRRPNTSFCFLDIRSPGLGDTAMYLCATNRGFNEKLFFGSGTQLSVL.